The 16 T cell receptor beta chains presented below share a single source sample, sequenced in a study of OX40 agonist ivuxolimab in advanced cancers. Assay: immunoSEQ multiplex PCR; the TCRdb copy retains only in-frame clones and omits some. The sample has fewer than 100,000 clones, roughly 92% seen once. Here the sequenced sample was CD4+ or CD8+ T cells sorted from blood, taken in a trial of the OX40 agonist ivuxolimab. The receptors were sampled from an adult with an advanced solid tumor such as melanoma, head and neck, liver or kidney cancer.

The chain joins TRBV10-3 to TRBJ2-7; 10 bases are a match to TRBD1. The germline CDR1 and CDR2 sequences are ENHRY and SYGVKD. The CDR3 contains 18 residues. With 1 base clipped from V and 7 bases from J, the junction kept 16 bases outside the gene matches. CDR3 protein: CAISELGTGESITGEQYF. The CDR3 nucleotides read TGTGCCATCAGTGAGTTAGGGACAGGGGAAAGTATAACGGGTGAGCAGTACTTC.

The CDR3 sequence is CASSRRTVYNEQFF. The CDR3 DNA sequence: TGTGCCAGCAGTCGTAGGACAGTCTACAATGAGCAGTTCTTC. The rearrangement joins TRBV2 to TRBJ2-1; D possibly corresponds to TRBD1 (6 bases). Germline V gives CDR1 SNHLY, CDR2 FYNNEI. V lost 5 bases to trimming and J lost 3 bases, with 11 bases between them. CDR3 length equals 14 residues.

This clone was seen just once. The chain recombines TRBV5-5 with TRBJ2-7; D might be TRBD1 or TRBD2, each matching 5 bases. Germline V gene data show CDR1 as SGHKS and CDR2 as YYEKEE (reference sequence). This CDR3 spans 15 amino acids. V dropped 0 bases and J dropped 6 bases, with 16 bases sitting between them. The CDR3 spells CASSLVGGTNLEQYF. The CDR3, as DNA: TGTGCCAGCAGCTTGGTGGGTGGGACCAATCTCGAGCAGTACTTC.

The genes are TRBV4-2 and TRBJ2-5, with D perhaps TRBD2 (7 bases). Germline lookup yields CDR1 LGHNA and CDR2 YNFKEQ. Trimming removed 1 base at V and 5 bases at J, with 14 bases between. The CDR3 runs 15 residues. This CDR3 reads CASSQGGGASETQYF. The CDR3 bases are TGTGCCAGCAGCCAAGGAGGGGGGGCTAGTGAGACCCAGTACTTC.

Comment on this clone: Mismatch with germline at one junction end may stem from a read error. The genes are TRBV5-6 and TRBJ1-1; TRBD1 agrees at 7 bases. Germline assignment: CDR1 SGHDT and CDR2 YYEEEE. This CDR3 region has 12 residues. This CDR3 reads CASSLGQYEAFF. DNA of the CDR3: TGTGCCAGCAGTTTGGGACAGTATGAAGCTTTCTTT.

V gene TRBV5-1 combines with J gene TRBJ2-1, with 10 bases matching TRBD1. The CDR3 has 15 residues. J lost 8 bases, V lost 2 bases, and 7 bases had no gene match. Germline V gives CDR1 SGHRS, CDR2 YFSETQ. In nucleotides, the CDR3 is TGCGCCAGCAGCTTCCGGGACAGGGGTTGGGATGAGCAGTTCTTC. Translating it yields CASSFRDRGWDEQFF. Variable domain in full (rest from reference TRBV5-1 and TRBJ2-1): KAGVTQTPRYLIKTRGQQVTLSCSPISGHRSVSWYQQTPGQGLQFLFEYFSETQRNKGNFPGRFSGRQFSNSRSEMNVSTLELGDSALYLCASSFRDRGWDEQFFGPGTRLTVL.

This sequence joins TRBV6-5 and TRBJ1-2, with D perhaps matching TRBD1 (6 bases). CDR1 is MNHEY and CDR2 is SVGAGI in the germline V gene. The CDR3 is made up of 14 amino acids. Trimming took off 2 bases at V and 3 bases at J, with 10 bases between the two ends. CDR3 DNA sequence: TGTGCCAGCAGTTACGGAAGGGGGGACTATGGCTACACCTTC. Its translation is CASSYGRGDYGYTF.

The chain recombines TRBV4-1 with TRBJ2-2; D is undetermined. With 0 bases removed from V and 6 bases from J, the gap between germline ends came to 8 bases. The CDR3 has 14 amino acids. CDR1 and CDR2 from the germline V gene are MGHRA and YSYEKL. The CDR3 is CASSQDVGPGELFF. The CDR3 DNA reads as TGCGCCAGCAGCCAAGATGTCGGACCCGGGGAGCTGTTTTTT.

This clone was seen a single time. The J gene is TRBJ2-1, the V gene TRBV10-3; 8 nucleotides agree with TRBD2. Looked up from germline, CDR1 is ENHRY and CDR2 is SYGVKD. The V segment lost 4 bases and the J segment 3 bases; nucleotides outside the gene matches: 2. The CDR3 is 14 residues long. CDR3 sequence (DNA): TGTGCCATCAGTGGGGGACTAGACTACAATGAGCAGTTCTTC. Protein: CAISGGLDYNEQFF.

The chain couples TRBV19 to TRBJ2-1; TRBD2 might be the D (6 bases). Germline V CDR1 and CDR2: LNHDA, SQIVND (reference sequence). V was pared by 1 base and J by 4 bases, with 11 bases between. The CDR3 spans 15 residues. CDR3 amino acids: CASSIVWGEYNEQFF. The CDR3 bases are TGTGCCAGTAGTATAGTTTGGGGGGAGTACAATGAGCAGTTCTTC. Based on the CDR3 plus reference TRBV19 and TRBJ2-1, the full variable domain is DGGITQSPKYLFRKEGQNVTLSCEQNLNHDAMYWYRQDPGQGLRLIYYSQIVNDFQKGDIAEGYSVSREKKESFPLTVTSAQKNPTAFYLCASSIVWGEYNEQFFGPGTRLTVL.

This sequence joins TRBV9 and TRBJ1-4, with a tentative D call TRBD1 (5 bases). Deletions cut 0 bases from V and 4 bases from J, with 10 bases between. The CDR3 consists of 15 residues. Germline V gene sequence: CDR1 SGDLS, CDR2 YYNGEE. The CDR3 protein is CASSVGQGNNEKLFF. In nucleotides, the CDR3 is TGTGCCAGCAGCGTAGGTCAGGGAAATAATGAAAAACTGTTTTTT.

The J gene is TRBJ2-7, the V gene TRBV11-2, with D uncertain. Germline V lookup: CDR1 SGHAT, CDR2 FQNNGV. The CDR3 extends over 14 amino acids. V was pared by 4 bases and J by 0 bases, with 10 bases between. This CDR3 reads CASSSMGSSYEQYF. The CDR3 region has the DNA TGTGCCAGCAGCTCGATGGGGTCCTCCTACGAGCAGTACTTC. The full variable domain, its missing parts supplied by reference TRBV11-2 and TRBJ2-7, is EAGVAQSPRYKIIEKRQSVAFWCNPISGHATLYWYQQILGQGPKLLIQFQNNGVVDDSQLPKDRFSAERLKGVDSTLKIQPAKLEDSAVYLCASSSMGSSYEQYFGPGTRLTVT.

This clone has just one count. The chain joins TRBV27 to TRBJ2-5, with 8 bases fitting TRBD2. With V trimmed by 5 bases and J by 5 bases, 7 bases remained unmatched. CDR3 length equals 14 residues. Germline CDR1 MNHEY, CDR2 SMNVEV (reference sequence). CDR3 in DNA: TGTGCCAGCAGTCGCCTAGCGGGTGGGGAGACCCAGTACTTC. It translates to CASSRLAGGETQYF.

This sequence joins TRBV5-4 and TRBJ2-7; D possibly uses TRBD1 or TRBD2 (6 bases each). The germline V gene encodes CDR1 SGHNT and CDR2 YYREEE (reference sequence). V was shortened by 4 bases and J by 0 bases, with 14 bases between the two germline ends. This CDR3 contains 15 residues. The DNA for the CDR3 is TGTGCCAGCAGCCCGGAGGGGGGTCCCTCCTACGAGCAGTACTTC. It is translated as CASSPEGGPSYEQYF.

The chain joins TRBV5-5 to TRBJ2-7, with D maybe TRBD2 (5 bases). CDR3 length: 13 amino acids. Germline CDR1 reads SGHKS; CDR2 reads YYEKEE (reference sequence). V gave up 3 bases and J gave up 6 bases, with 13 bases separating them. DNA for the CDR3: TGTGCCAGCAGCTCCCGGGGTGCTCGCGAGCAGTACTTC. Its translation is CASSSRGAREQYF.

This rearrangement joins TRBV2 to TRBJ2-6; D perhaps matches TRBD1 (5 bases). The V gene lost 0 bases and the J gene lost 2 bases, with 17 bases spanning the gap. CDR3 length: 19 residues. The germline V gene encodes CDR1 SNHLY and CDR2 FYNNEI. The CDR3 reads CASSEAKGIGSTGANVLTF. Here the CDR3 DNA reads TGTGCCAGCAGTGAAGCGAAGGGGATAGGGTCTACTGGGGCCAACGTCCTGACTTTC.